A selection of T cell receptor beta chains follows, all from one sample in a study of Graves' ophthalmopathy and Graves' hyperthyroidism. TCRdb redid the calling of the multiplex PCR reads with MiXCR, one entry per CDR3 protein. Of around 1.1 million distinct CDR3 sequences in the sample, less than 45% were seen once. The sample comprised peripheral blood or thyroid tissue (not recorded which). Receptors originate from an adult man with Graves' hyperthyroidism. The CDR3 runs from the conserved cysteine through the conserved F or W. The D gene is left open where the match is weak. The listing skips clone size in some rows; elsewhere it reads once, few, many or a size class.

j_call: TRBJ2-5; d_call: TRBD1; clone_size: many; v_call: TRBV29-1; cdr3_nt: TGCAGCGTCCCGACAGGGGCGGAGACCCAGTACTTC; cdr3_aa: CSVPTGAETQYF
j_call: TRBJ1-2; d_call: .; clone_size: many; v_call: TRBV14; cdr3_nt: TGTGCCAGCAGCCAAGGGACTTGGAAGGGCGGCTACACCTTC; cdr3_aa: CASSQGTWKGGYTF
j_call: TRBJ2-7; d_call: TRBD2; clone_size: few; v_call: TRBV20-1; cdr3_nt: TGCAGTGCTCGACCTACTAGCGTTAACTCCTACGAGCAGTACTTC; cdr3_aa: CSARPTSVNSYEQYF
j_call: TRBJ1-2; d_call: .; clone_size: many; v_call: TRBV4-1; cdr3_nt: TGCGCCAGCAGCCGATCTCGGGACGTGGACTATGGCTACACCTTC; cdr3_aa: CASSRSRDVDYGYTF
j_call: TRBJ2-7; d_call: TRBD2; clone_size: .; v_call: TRBV6-2/TRBV6-3; cdr3_nt: TGTGCCAGCAGCCCCGGACTAGCGGGAGGGCTTCGCCACGAGCAGTACTTC; cdr3_aa: CASSPGLAGGLRHEQYF
j_call: TRBJ2-1; d_call: .; clone_size: .; v_call: TRBV20-1; cdr3_nt: TGCAGTGCCAGGCGGGATGAGCAGTTCTTC; cdr3_aa: CSARRDEQFF
j_call: TRBJ2-5; d_call: .; clone_size: few; v_call: TRBV6-5; cdr3_nt: TGTGCCAGCAGCACCATCGGGGCCAGGGGCCTGGGGACCCAGTACTTC; cdr3_aa: CASSTIGARGLGTQYF
j_call: TRBJ2-6; d_call: .; clone_size: .; v_call: TRBV20-1; cdr3_nt: TGCAGTAACAAACAGGCAACTGAAGCTTTC; cdr3_aa: CSNKQATEAF
j_call: TRBJ2-7; d_call: TRBD2; clone_size: .; v_call: TRBV10-3; cdr3_nt: TGTGCCAGCAGGAGGGGAGGAGCGGGAGCAGTATACGAGCAGTACTTC; cdr3_aa: CASRRGGAGAVYEQYF
j_call: TRBJ1-1; d_call: TRBD1; clone_size: .; v_call: TRBV27; cdr3_nt: TGTGCCAGCCGGGACAGGGGTTTTACTGAAGCTTTCTTT; cdr3_aa: CASRDRGFTEAFF
j_call: TRBJ2-7; d_call: TRBD1; clone_size: few; v_call: TRBV7-2; cdr3_nt: TGTGCCAGCAGCTTATATTTCGTGGGGACAGCCTCCTACGAGCAGTACTTC; cdr3_aa: CASSLYFVGTASYEQYF
j_call: TRBJ1-1; d_call: .; clone_size: once; v_call: TRBV2; cdr3_nt: TGTGCCAGCAGTGAAGTCTTGGGACAAATTAACAACCCTGAAGCTTTCTTT; cdr3_aa: CASSEVLGQINNPEAFF
j_call: TRBJ2-6; d_call: TRBD1; clone_size: .; v_call: TRBV5-1; cdr3_nt: TGCGCCAGCAGCGAGGACGGGACAGGGACCTACGTCCTGACTTTC; cdr3_aa: CASSEDGTGTYVLTF
j_call: TRBJ2-5; d_call: .; clone_size: many; v_call: TRBV7-9; cdr3_nt: TGTGCCAGCAGTACACACGGGGAAGAGACCCAGTACTTC; cdr3_aa: CASSTHGEETQYF
j_call: TRBJ2-3; d_call: .; clone_size: few; v_call: TRBV15; cdr3_nt: TGTGCCACCAGCAGAGTGCCCAGCACAGATACGCAGTATTTT; cdr3_aa: CATSRVPSTDTQYF
j_call: TRBJ2-6; d_call: .; clone_size: .; v_call: TRBV10-3; cdr3_nt: TGTGCCATCAGTGAGGGTGGGGATGGGGCCAACGTCCTGACTTTC; cdr3_aa: CAISEGGDGANVLTF
j_call: TRBJ1-1; d_call: .; clone_size: .; v_call: TRBV6-2/TRBV6-3; cdr3_nt: TGTGCCAGCAGTTATCAGTCAAACACTGAAGCTTTCTTT; cdr3_aa: CASSYQSNTEAFF
j_call: TRBJ2-7; d_call: .; clone_size: many; v_call: TRBV7-2; cdr3_nt: TGTGCCAGCAGTATTACGAGGTTTAGCTCCTACGAGCAGTACTTC; cdr3_aa: CASSITRFSSYEQYF
j_call: TRBJ2-7; d_call: TRBD1; clone_size: few; v_call: TRBV19; cdr3_nt: TGTGCCAGTGCCCCGACCCGGGACAGGGGCCACGAGCAGTACTTC; cdr3_aa: CASAPTRDRGHEQYF
j_call: TRBJ1-1; d_call: .; clone_size: many; v_call: TRBV10-3; cdr3_nt: TGTGCCATCTCGGGAGTGGAGGGCGAAGCTTTCTTT; cdr3_aa: CAISGVEGEAFF
j_call: TRBJ1-5; d_call: TRBD1; clone_size: many; v_call: TRBV2; cdr3_nt: TGTGCCGGCGGACAGGGTAGCAATCAGCCCCAGCATTTT; cdr3_aa: CAGGQGSNQPQHF
j_call: TRBJ2-5; d_call: TRBD2; clone_size: few; v_call: TRBV10-2; cdr3_nt: TGCGCCAGCAGGACTAGCGGGGCGGCGGAGACCCAGTACTTC; cdr3_aa: CASRTSGAAETQYF
j_call: TRBJ2-5; d_call: TRBD1; clone_size: many; v_call: TRBV7-9; cdr3_nt: TGTGCCAGCAGCTTACCGACAGGGAGAGAGACCCAGTACTTC; cdr3_aa: CASSLPTGRETQYF
j_call: TRBJ1-2; d_call: TRBD1; clone_size: many; v_call: TRBV6-5; cdr3_nt: TGTGCCAGCAGTTCTCAACCAGGGGGTTTAGGCTACACCTTC; cdr3_aa: CASSSQPGGLGYTF
j_call: TRBJ2-7; d_call: TRBD1; clone_size: few; v_call: TRBV10-3; cdr3_nt: TGTGCCAGCAGACGGACAGGGGTACGGTCCTACGAGCAGTACTTC; cdr3_aa: CASRRTGVRSYEQYF
j_call: TRBJ1-4; d_call: .; clone_size: .; v_call: TRBV20-1; cdr3_nt: TGCAGTGCTAGAGATTTCCAGGGCGATGAAAAACTGTTTTTT; cdr3_aa: CSARDFQGDEKLFF
j_call: TRBJ2-7; d_call: .; clone_size: .; v_call: TRBV18; cdr3_nt: TGTGCCAGCTCACCGTTGGACAGTTTCCACGAGCAGTACTTC; cdr3_aa: CASSPLDSFHEQYF
j_call: TRBJ1-5; d_call: .; clone_size: many; v_call: TRBV15; cdr3_nt: TGTGCCACCAGCGGCGGGGACTCGAGGGGCAATCAGCCCCAGCATTTT; cdr3_aa: CATSGGDSRGNQPQHF
j_call: TRBJ1-1; d_call: .; clone_size: .; v_call: TRBV12-3/TRBV12-4; cdr3_nt: TGTGCCAGCAGGCACGAATTAGGGGTCCTCAGAGAAGCTTTCTTT; cdr3_aa: CASRHELGVLREAFF
j_call: TRBJ1-5; d_call: .; clone_size: few; v_call: TRBV20-1; cdr3_nt: TGCAGTGCTAGGGACTACTCCGGGGGGGCAAATCAGCCCCAGCATTTT; cdr3_aa: CSARDYSGGANQPQHF
j_call: TRBJ1-5; d_call: .; clone_size: .; v_call: TRBV27; cdr3_nt: TGTGCCAGCAGTTTTAACGGAATGCATCAGCCCCAGCATTTT; cdr3_aa: CASSFNGMHQPQHF
j_call: TRBJ2-5; d_call: TRBD1; clone_size: .; v_call: TRBV7-9; cdr3_nt: TGTGCCAGCAGCTCCTGGTCAGGGGGCCAAGAGACCCAGTACTTC; cdr3_aa: CASSSWSGGQETQYF
j_call: TRBJ1-2; d_call: TRBD1; clone_size: .; v_call: TRBV19; cdr3_nt: TGTGCCAGTAGTCTTCGGACAGGGAACAGAGGGTATGGCTACACCTTC; cdr3_aa: CASSLRTGNRGYGYTF
j_call: TRBJ1-2; d_call: .; clone_size: many; v_call: TRBV7-8; cdr3_nt: TGTGCCAGCAGCTTCGGAGTATTGAATGGCTACACCTTC; cdr3_aa: CASSFGVLNGYTF
j_call: TRBJ1-5; d_call: .; clone_size: .; v_call: TRBV20-1; cdr3_nt: TGCAGTGCTAGACCCGAGGCGGGTTTGCAGCCCCAGCATTTT; cdr3_aa: CSARPEAGLQPQHF
j_call: TRBJ1-1; d_call: .; clone_size: .; v_call: TRBV10-2; cdr3_nt: TGCGCCAGCAGTGAGGGAGGTGACGGGGCTTTCTTT; cdr3_aa: CASSEGGDGAFF
j_call: TRBJ1-1; d_call: .; clone_size: many; v_call: TRBV7-9; cdr3_nt: TGTGCCAGCGCCCCCTCGGGGATTATGGCTGAAGCTTTCTTT; cdr3_aa: CASAPSGIMAEAFF
j_call: TRBJ2-2; d_call: TRBD2; clone_size: few; v_call: TRBV9; cdr3_nt: TGTGCCAGCAGCGTAGAGCGGGGGGGAGGGCCCCCCGGGGAGCTGTTTTTT; cdr3_aa: CASSVERGGGPPGELFF
j_call: TRBJ2-7; d_call: .; clone_size: .; v_call: TRBV6-5; cdr3_nt: TGTGCCAGCAGGAAAGGGACAGGGGGTTCTAGCGGGGGCTCCTACGAGCAGTACTTC; cdr3_aa: CASRKGTGGSSGGSYEQYF
j_call: TRBJ2-7; d_call: TRBD2; clone_size: .; v_call: TRBV6-5; cdr3_nt: TGTGCCAGCAGTTGGATAGCGGGAGGCTACGAGCAGTACTTC; cdr3_aa: CASSWIAGGYEQYF
j_call: TRBJ1-5; d_call: .; clone_size: once; v_call: TRBV6-2/TRBV6-3; cdr3_nt: TGTGCCAGCAAATGGGACCGCTATCAGCCCCAGCATTTT; cdr3_aa: CASKWDRYQPQHF
j_call: TRBJ1-1; d_call: TRBD1; clone_size: many; v_call: TRBV6-6; cdr3_nt: TGTGCCAGCAGTGGCGACAGGGCTGGTGAAGCTTTCTTT; cdr3_aa: CASSGDRAGEAFF
j_call: TRBJ1-1; d_call: .; clone_size: .; v_call: TRBV19; cdr3_nt: TGTGCCAGTACCCCGGCCCACGCGACCATTGAAGCTTTCTTT; cdr3_aa: CASTPAHATIEAFF
j_call: TRBJ1-1; d_call: .; clone_size: few; v_call: TRBV20-1; cdr3_nt: TGCAGTGCTCCGTGGGGGTCCCCTGAAGCTTTCTTT; cdr3_aa: CSAPWGSPEAFF
j_call: TRBJ1-5; d_call: .; clone_size: .; v_call: TRBV20-1; cdr3_nt: TGCAGTGCTATACCGGAAGGCCCAGGCAATCAGCCCCAGCATTTT; cdr3_aa: CSAIPEGPGNQPQHF
j_call: TRBJ2-6; d_call: .; clone_size: many; v_call: TRBV7-9; cdr3_nt: TGTGCCAGCAGCTCATGGGAAACTGGGGCCAACGTCCTGACTTTC; cdr3_aa: CASSSWETGANVLTF
j_call: TRBJ1-2; d_call: .; clone_size: many; v_call: TRBV12-3/TRBV12-4; cdr3_nt: TGTGCCAGCAGCTTTTCCTATGGCTACACCTTC; cdr3_aa: CASSFSYGYTF
j_call: TRBJ1-5; d_call: .; clone_size: .; v_call: TRBV24-1; cdr3_nt: TGTGCCACCAGTGATTTGGGGACTAGCGGCACCTACGAGCATTTT; cdr3_aa: CATSDLGTSGTYEHF
j_call: TRBJ2-7; d_call: TRBD2; clone_size: few; v_call: TRBV9; cdr3_nt: TGTGCCAGCAGCGTAGGGGGACTAGCGGAGTACGAGCAGTACTTC; cdr3_aa: CASSVGGLAEYEQYF
j_call: TRBJ1-2; d_call: .; clone_size: few; v_call: TRBV2; cdr3_nt: TGTGCCAGCAGCAGGGGACCGAGCTATGGCTACACCTTC; cdr3_aa: CASSRGPSYGYTF
j_call: TRBJ2-2; d_call: TRBD1; clone_size: .; v_call: TRBV12-3/TRBV12-4; cdr3_nt: TGTGCCAGCACACCGGGACAGGGTGGGGCGGGAGCCCTCACCGGGGAGCTGTTTTTT; cdr3_aa: CASTPGQGGAGALTGELFF
j_call: TRBJ1-1; d_call: TRBD1; clone_size: .; v_call: TRBV7-9; cdr3_nt: TGTGCCAGCAGCCAAACGAGGGACAGGGCAGCTTTCTTT; cdr3_aa: CASSQTRDRAAFF
j_call: TRBJ1-5; d_call: .; clone_size: .; v_call: TRBV24-1; cdr3_nt: TGTGCCACCAGTGATTCCAGCTTCAGTCAGCCCCAGCATTTT; cdr3_aa: CATSDSSFSQPQHF